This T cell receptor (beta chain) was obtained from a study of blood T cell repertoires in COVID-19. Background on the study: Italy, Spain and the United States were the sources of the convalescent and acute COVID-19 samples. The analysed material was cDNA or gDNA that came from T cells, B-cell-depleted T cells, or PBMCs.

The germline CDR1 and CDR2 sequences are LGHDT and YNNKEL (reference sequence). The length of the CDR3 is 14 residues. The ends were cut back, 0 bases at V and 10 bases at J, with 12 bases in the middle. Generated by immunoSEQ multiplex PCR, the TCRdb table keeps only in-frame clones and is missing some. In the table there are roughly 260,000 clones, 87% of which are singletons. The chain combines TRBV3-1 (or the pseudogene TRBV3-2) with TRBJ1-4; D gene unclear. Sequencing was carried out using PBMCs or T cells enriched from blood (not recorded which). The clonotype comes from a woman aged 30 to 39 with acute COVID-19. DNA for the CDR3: TGTGCCAGCAGCCAAGATCTAACTGGCGGAAAACTGTTTTTT. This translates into CASSQDLTGGKLFF.